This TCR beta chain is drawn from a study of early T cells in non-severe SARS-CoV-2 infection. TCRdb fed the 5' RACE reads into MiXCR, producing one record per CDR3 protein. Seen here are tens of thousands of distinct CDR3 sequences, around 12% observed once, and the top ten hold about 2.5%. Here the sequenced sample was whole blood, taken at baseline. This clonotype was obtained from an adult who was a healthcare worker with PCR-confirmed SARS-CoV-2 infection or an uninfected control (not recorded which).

CDR3 sequence (DNA): TGTGCCAGCAGAACTTTTTTAGATACGCAGTATTTT. It is translated as CASRTFLDTQYF. The chain joins TRBV28 to TRBJ2-3; D is unclear. The length of the CDR3 is 12 residues. The V gene lost 6 bases and the J gene lost 5 bases, with 9 bases spanning the gap. The germline V gene encodes CDR1 MDHEN and CDR2 SYDVKM.